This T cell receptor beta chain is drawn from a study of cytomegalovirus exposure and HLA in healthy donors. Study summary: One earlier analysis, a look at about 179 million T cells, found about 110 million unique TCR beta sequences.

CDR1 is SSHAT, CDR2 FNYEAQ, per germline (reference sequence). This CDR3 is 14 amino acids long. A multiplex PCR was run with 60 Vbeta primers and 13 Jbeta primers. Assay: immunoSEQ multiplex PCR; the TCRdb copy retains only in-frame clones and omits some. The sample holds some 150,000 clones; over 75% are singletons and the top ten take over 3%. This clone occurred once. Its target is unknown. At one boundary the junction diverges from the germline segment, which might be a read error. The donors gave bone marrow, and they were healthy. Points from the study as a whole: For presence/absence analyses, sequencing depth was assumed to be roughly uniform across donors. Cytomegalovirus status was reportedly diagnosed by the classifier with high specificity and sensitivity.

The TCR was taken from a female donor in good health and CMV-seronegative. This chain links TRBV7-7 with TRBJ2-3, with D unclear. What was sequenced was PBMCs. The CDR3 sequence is CASSLGSGTDTQYF. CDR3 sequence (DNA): TGTGCTAGCAGCTTAGGCAGTGGCACAGATACGCAGTATTTT.